The source of this T cell receptor beta chain is a study of response to subunit inactivated influenza vaccine (dated by TCRdb to the late 2010s). In terms of the full investigation: Deep quantitative T cell receptor repertoire profiling was used in the study to track responses to a trivalent subunit inactivated influenza vaccine. Paper-wide results and their limitations: According to the authors, only a limited number of new T cells may be recruited by each seasonal influenza vaccination.

Library generation was performed with RT-PCR. Sequencing took place on an Illumina HiSeq 2500. TCRdb reprocessing: public reads trimmed at Q25 with fastp, clones called with MiXCR, in-frame beta chains kept. Every distinct CDR3 protein forms one entry, paired with its most common genes and DNA. This sample comprises around 710,000 distinct CDR3 sequences, about 15% of them detected only once. Clones ranked in the top ten supply less than 9% of the sample. The CDR3 measures 11 amino acids from cysteine to phenylalanine. Of the read, only the CDR3 DNA is kept; its 33 bases are in frame from base 1. The CDR1 and CDR2 encoded by the germline V gene (reference sequence) are MNHEY and SMNVEV. A distance of 5 bases separates the germline ends of V and J, which lose 7 bases and 4 bases respectively. Many counts were recorded for this clonotype. What this receptor recognizes is not known. No much larger clone is present one base from it, and per-base qualities are unavailable.

The sequence links TRBV27 to TRBJ2-1; there is no confident call for the D gene. This clonotype originated in a man aged 50 to 60 who received an inactivated influenza vaccine. Donor details come from another sample of the same person, matched by shared clones. The sequenced sample was PBMCs from blood, obtained 14 to 15 days before vaccination. The nucleotide sequence is TGTGCCAGCAACCTTTACAATGAGCAGTTCTTC. This is translated as CASNLYNEQFF.